A selection of T cell receptor beta chains follows, all from one sample in a study of PD-L1 blockade in urothelial cancer. Produced via immunoSEQ multiplex PCR; TCRdb's table is partial and in-frame only. The sample lists 45,000 to 60,000 clones, roughly four fifths occurring once. Specimen: PBMCs, collected around atezolizumab (anti-PD-L1) treatment. These receptors were obtained from a man between 45 and 60 years old with urothelial cancer. Each CDR3 is given without its conserved first and last residue. Rows may omit the clone size; those that give it use once, few, many or a size class.

CDR3 length	J gene	V gene	clone size	CDR3 protein
12	TRBJ2-5	TRBV21-1	NA	ASSHRGIIETQY
14	TRBJ1-2	TRBV7-2	NA	ASSGQGALYRDGYT
13	TRBJ1-2	TRBV5-1	NA	ASSGGQGIEYGYT
11	TRBJ1-2	TRBV6-5	NA	ASNPGGGYGYT
12	TRBJ1-2	TRBV6-5	NA	ASSYGQLNYGYT
12	TRBJ1-1	TRBV14	few	ASSQDIPPKRAF
12	TRBJ2-2	TRBV5-4	NA	ASSFTQGTGELF
12	TRBJ2-2	TRBV5-6	NA	ASSGLAGTGELF
13	TRBJ2-3	TRBV5-4	once	ASSLAGEPPDTQY
13	TRBJ2-1	TRBV6-6	NA	ASTSDGTASNEQF
12	TRBJ2-5	TRBV7-9	NA	ASSLESARGTQY
11	TRBJ2-1	TRBV9	NA	ASSAERYNEQF
10	TRBJ2-3	TRBV2	NA	ASSAWRDTQY
12	TRBJ1-1	TRBV10-1	NA	ASSPTGMNTEAF
10	TRBJ2-7	TRBV10-1	NA	ASSLGLDEQY
12	TRBJ2-3	TRBV5-1	NA	ASRAGTSTDTQY
13	TRBJ2-1	TRBV11-2	NA	ASSLDRGKNNEQF
11	TRBJ2-2	TRBV2	medium-sized	ASSDSGTRELF
13	TRBJ2-5	TRBV18	NA	ASSPPLAAVETQY
13	TRBJ2-2	TRBV5-1	once	ASSSRVPNTGELF
13	TRBJ1-6	TRBV27	NA	ASSLETGGGSPLH
14	TRBJ2-2	TRBV6-5	once	ASSYLGGVVTGELF
14	TRBJ1-5	TRBV6-5	NA	ASSSRQGAFDQPQH
12	TRBJ2-2	TRBV2	NA	ASRVGTVAGELF
11	TRBJ1-5	TRBV30	once	ACAGGSHQPQH
15	TRBJ1-1	TRBV18	once	ASSPRERQGRDTEAF
13	NA	TRBV15	NA	ATSREKGVSYEQY
14	TRBJ1-2	TRBV28	NA	ASRGLGTGQGYGYT
11	TRBJ2-4	TRBV7-6	NA	ASSPGTRNIQY
13	TRBJ1-1	TRBV7-9	once	ASSLRQGRGTEAF
12	TRBJ2-5	TRBV6-6	NA	ASILGGGKETQY
11	TRBJ1-2	TRBV9	NA	ASSLGQIYGYT
12	TRBJ2-2	TRBV9	NA	ASSPGGNTGELF
12	TRBJ2-2	TRBV18	NA	ASSPGQGAGELF
12	TRBJ2-1	TRBV5-1	NA	ASSSLAGGNEQF